The 3 T cell receptor beta chains below all came from one sample that was sequenced in a study of CD8+ T cells in alopecia areata. RNA extraction and reverse transcription yielded cDNA as sequencing template. Data came from immunoSEQ multiplex PCR; TCRdb stores just in-frame clones and leaves some out. The sample holds about 180,000 clones, roughly 60% seen once. Sample: CD4+ T cells sorted from blood, taken at week 0. These receptors all stem from a human donor with alopecia areata.

CDR3 protein: CSAFDRGDYGYTF. The CDR3 DNA reads as TGCAGCGCCTTCGACAGGGGAGACTATGGCTACACCTTC. The chain has TRBV29-1 and TRBJ1-2; 8 bases line up with TRBD1. CDR1 and CDR2 (germline): SQVTM, ANQGSEA. This CDR3 region has 13 residues. V lost 7 bases and J lost 3; bases outside the gene matches: 7.

The rearrangement links TRBV19 to TRBJ2-1; D is unclear. The CDR3 loop spans 12 amino acids. V lost 1 base, J lost 4 bases, and 2 bases lay in between. Germline V gene sequence: CDR1 LNHDA, CDR2 SQIVND (reference sequence). DNA for the CDR3: TGTGCCAGTAGTATAGGGTACAATGAGCAGTTCTTC. It is translated as CASSIGYNEQFF.

V is TRBV5-6 and J is TRBJ2-5, with 11 positions matching TRBD1. The CDR3 runs 16 residues. Trimming at V came to 4 bases and at J to 5 bases, leaving 10 bases not matched to a gene. In germline, CDR1 is SGHDT, CDR2 YYEEEE. The CDR3 coding sequence is TGTGCCAGCAGCGCTGGACAGGGGGCCTTGGGGGAGACCCAGTACTTC. It is translated as CASSAGQGALGETQYF.